The clone carrying this T cell receptor beta chain was counted a few times. Measured with immunoSEQ multiplex PCR; TCRdb has only the in-frame clones, and not every one. The profile shows 56,000 or so clones, 85% of them singletons. These data are taken from a study of PD-L1 blockade in urothelial cancer. V was shortened by 3 bases and J by 2 bases, with 14 bases between the two germline ends. Germline V gene lookup returns CDR1 LNHDA and CDR2 SQIVND (reference sequence). The CDR3 has 15 residues. Specified time point: pretreatment peripheral blood. The number of samples from each patient was between 1 and 8, taken pretreatment and on-treatment.

The chain uses TRBV19 and TRBJ2-7; D might be TRBD2 (6 bases). The clonotype originates from a man in his 70s with urothelial cancer. The sequenced sample was PBMCs, obtained around atezolizumab (anti-PD-L1) treatment. This CDR3 reads CASSMRASVPYEQYF. In nucleotides, the CDR3 is TGTGCCAGTAGTATGAGGGCTAGCGTCCCCTACGAGCAGTACTTC.